Below, 25 T cell receptor beta chains from the same sample are listed, as sequenced in a study of blood T cell repertoires in COVID-19. TCRdb's copy holds only in-frame clones and misses some; the assay was immunoSEQ multiplex PCR. Counted here are some 300,000 clones, around nine tenths occurring once; the ten biggest clones make up around 2%. Sequencing used PBMCs or T cells enriched from blood (not recorded which). The receptors were gathered from a woman aged 55-70 years in a cohort exposed to, infected with or recovered from COVID-19 (not recorded which).

This chain uses TRBV19 with TRBJ1-1, with D tentatively TRBD1 (6 bases). Trimming stripped 7 bases from V and 2 bases from J, with 14 bases between. This CDR3 has 14 amino acids. The germline V gene encodes CDR1 LNHDA and CDR2 SQIVND (reference sequence). The chain's CDR3 is CASTQGQRNTEAFF. For the CDR3, the DNA is TGTGCCAGTACCCAAGGACAGCGAAACACTGAAGCTTTCTTT.

The chain uses TRBV6-5 and TRBJ2-1; D is unresolved. CDR3 length: 16 amino acids. The germline V gene has CDR1 MNHEY and CDR2 SVGAGI. The V end lost 2 bases, the J end lost 1 base, and 12 bases lay between the germline ends. In nucleotides, the CDR3 is TGTGCCAGCAGTTACCCACTCACGAGTTCCTACAATGAGCAGTTCTTC. It encodes CASSYPLTSSYNEQFF.

This clone has ten or more counts. The J gene is TRBJ2-7, the V gene TRBV4-1; 16 nucleotides align to TRBD2. This CDR3 has 18 amino acids. Trimming at V came to 4 bases and at J to 0 bases, leaving 6 bases not matched to a gene. The V gene's germline CDR1 is MGHRA and CDR2 YSYEKL. CDR3 loop: CASSPGGLAGGSSYEQYF. The CDR3 nucleotides read TGCGCCAGCAGCCCGGGGGGACTAGCGGGAGGGAGCTCCTACGAGCAGTACTTC.

The chain uses TRBV27 and TRBJ2-4; D unresolved. Trimming removed 10 bases at V and 0 bases at J, with 10 bases between. CDR3 length equals 13 residues. Per the germline V gene, CDR1 is MNHEY and CDR2 is SMNVEV (reference sequence). Written as DNA, the CDR3 is TGTGCCATCATCGATAGAGCCAAAAACATTCAGTACTTC. The encoded protein is CAIIDRAKNIQYF.

The chain combines TRBV11-2 with TRBJ2-1; TRBD2 agrees at 11 bases. Trimming at V came to 3 bases and at J to 10 bases, leaving 20 bases not matched to a gene. Germline values: CDR1 SGHAT, CDR2 FQNNGV. The CDR3 is 19 residues long. CDR3 sequence reads: CASSFAGTGHLAGGKEQFF. CDR3 nucleotides: TGTGCCAGCAGCTTTGCCGGGACAGGGCACCTAGCGGGAGGAAAGGAGCAGTTCTTC.

The CDR3 loop is CASSQASLLAATFSYEQYF. The CDR3 DNA follows: TGTGCCAGCAGCCAAGCAAGCCTACTAGCAGCTACTTTCTCCTACGAGCAGTACTTC. The chain uses TRBV3-1 (or the pseudogene TRBV3-2) and TRBJ2-7, with TRBD2 as a possible D gene (6 bases). CDR1 and CDR2 from the germline V gene are LGHDT and YNNKEL (reference sequence). Trimming cost V 1 base and J 0 bases, with 22 bases left between them. The CDR3 contains 19 residues.

This chain joins TRBV27 and TRBJ2-1; TRBD2 is a possible D gene (6 bases). The CDR3 runs 15 residues. V was trimmed by 6 bases and J by 1 base, leaving 13 bases between them. The germline V gene encodes CDR1 MNHEY and CDR2 SMNVEV (reference sequence). The CDR3 DNA is TGTGCCAGCAGAATCGGGAGAGGGTCCTACAATGAGCAGTTCTTC. Residues: CASRIGRGSYNEQFF.

The chain carries TRBV5-4 and TRBJ2-3; TRBD1 agrees at 7 bases. The CDR3 length is 13 residues. Germline values: CDR1 SGHNT, CDR2 YYREEE (reference sequence). After removal of 4 bases from V and 3 bases from J, the junction contained 2 bases not matched to a gene. CDR3 amino acids: CASSRDRTDTQYF. The CDR3 region has the DNA TGTGCCAGCAGCCGGGACAGAACAGATACGCAGTATTTT.

This chain uses TRBV7-9 with TRBJ1-4, with unresolved D. The germline V and J ends were trimmed by 1 base and 8 bases, with 11 bases remaining between them. Germline lookup yields CDR1 SEHNR and CDR2 FQNEAQ (reference sequence). CDR3 size: 14 residues. The chain's CDR3 is CASSLVAAGEKLFF. The CDR3 DNA sequence: TGTGCCAGCAGCTTAGTTGCGGCGGGGGAAAAACTGTTTTTT.

This rearrangement joins TRBV28 to TRBJ2-3; D uncertain. CDR3 size: 14 residues. Looked up from germline, CDR1 is MDHEN and CDR2 is SYDVKM. Trimming took 2 bases from V and 0 from J, leaving 6 bases between them. The CDR3 protein is CASSLAESTDTQYF. In DNA, the CDR3 is TGTGCCAGCAGTTTAGCGGAGAGCACAGATACGCAGTATTTT.

This chain links TRBV14 with TRBJ2-1; 8 nucleotides line up with TRBD1. Germline-derived CDR1 and CDR2 are SGHDN and FVKESK. CDR3 length: 15 amino acids. V dropped 3 bases and J dropped 2; count of bases not matched to a gene: 3. The CDR3 spells CASSQYRGTYNEQFF. The DNA of the CDR3 is TGTGCCAGCAGCCAGTACAGGGGGACCTACAATGAGCAGTTCTTC.

This sequence joins TRBV15 and TRBJ2-7, with 7 bases matching TRBD1. Germline V gene lookup returns CDR1 LNHNV and CDR2 YYDKDF (reference sequence). V trimming: 5 bases; J trimming: 6 bases; junction bases outside the gene matches: 4. The CDR3 totals 12 residues. The chain's CDR3 is CATSQGQVEQYF. CDR3 sequence (DNA): TGTGCCACCAGCCAAGGACAGGTCGAGCAGTACTTC.

The CDR3 DNA follows: TGTGCCAGCAGCCGGTTCAGGGGCAAGGACACTGAAGCTTTCTTT. Protein sequence: CASSRFRGKDTEAFF. The V gene is TRBV11-2, the J gene TRBJ1-1; a weak D match, TRBD1 (6 bases). The germline V gene has CDR1 SGHAT and CDR2 FQNNGV. This CDR3 region has 15 residues. Trimming took off 5 bases at V and 3 bases at J, with 16 bases between the two ends.

The J gene is TRBJ2-7, the V gene TRBV11-2, with a possible D match to TRBD1 (5 bases). CDR3 size: 14 residues. CDR1 and CDR2 (germline): SGHAT, FQNNGV. V shed 3 bases and J shed 0 bases, with 9 bases lying between them. CDR3 DNA sequence: TGTGCCAGCAGCTTGGAACAGGCCTCCTACGAGCAGTACTTC. Protein product: CASSLEQASYEQYF. Complete variable domain (other parts from reference TRBV11-2 and TRBJ2-7): EAGVAQSPRYKIIEKRQSVAFWCNPISGHATLYWYQQILGQGPKLLIQFQNNGVVDDSQLPKDRFSAERLKGVDSTLKIQPAKLEDSAVYLCASSLEQASYEQYFGPGTRLTVT.

Points on this clone: The same CDR3 can be traced to other DNA sequences in this sample. The rearrangement joins TRBV9 to TRBJ2-1, with 8 nucleotides matching TRBD2. J lost 0 bases, V lost 4 bases, and 6 bases had no gene match. The CDR3 runs to 16 residues. Germline V lookup: CDR1 SGDLS, CDR2 YYNGEE. The CDR3 is CASSPTSGSSYNEQFF. For the CDR3, the DNA is TGTGCCAGCAGCCCAACTAGCGGTAGCTCCTACAATGAGCAGTTCTTC.

The V and J genes are TRBV28 and TRBJ1-5; 7 bases align to TRBD1. There are 14 residues in the CDR3. Per the germline V gene, CDR1 is MDHEN and CDR2 is SYDVKM. Trimming removed 2 bases from V and 7 bases from J; junction bases left unmatched: 5. The CDR3 reads CASSLRGRWQPQHF. The DNA of the CDR3 is TGTGCCAGCAGTTTAAGGGGGCGGTGGCAGCCCCAGCATTTT.

This chain joins TRBV6-6 and TRBJ1-4; D unresolved. This CDR3 region has 14 residues. Germline CDR1 reads MNHNY; CDR2 reads SVGAGI (reference sequence). V lost 8 bases and J 15 bases, leaving 25 bases between the germline ends. CDR3 loop: CASGRETVSGGMFF. As DNA, the CDR3 is TGTGCCAGCGGGAGGGAAACGGTCTCGGGCGGGATGTTTTTT.

This clone was seen a single time. This chain uses TRBV7-2 with TRBJ2-7, with unresolved D. The germline CDR1 and CDR2 sequences are SGHTA and FQGNSA. V was shortened by 3 bases and J by 0 bases, with 9 bases between the two germline ends. This CDR3 has 14 residues. The CDR3 DNA is TGTGCCAGCAGCTTGATGAGCTCCTCCTACGAGCAGTACTTC. It is translated as CASSLMSSSYEQYF.

This chain joins TRBV18 and TRBJ2-2; perhaps TRBD2 as D (6 bases). The CDR3 runs to 16 residues. V gave up 3 bases and J gave up 3 bases, with 14 bases separating them. CDR1 and CDR2 (germline): KGHSH, LQKENI. CDR3 sequence reads: CASSPPGVKDTGELFF. The CDR3 DNA is TGTGCCAGCTCACCTCCGGGAGTGAAAGACACCGGGGAGCTGTTTTTT.

The chain links TRBV28 to TRBJ1-3; D not resolved. Germline CDR1 and CDR2: MDHEN and SYDVKM. This CDR3 is built from 13 residues. The V end was cut by 8 bases, the J end by 7 bases, with 15 bases between. The CDR3 coding sequence is TGTGCCAGCGGCCAAGTAGGCGGGAACACCATATATTTT. It translates to CASGQVGGNTIYF.

This sequence joins TRBV24-1 and TRBJ2-1, with TRBD2 matching over 9 bases. The trim removed 3 bases at V and 9 bases at J, leaving 8 bases unmatched. Germline V gene data show CDR1 as KGHDR and CDR2 as SFDVKD. The length of the CDR3 is 15 residues. The DNA for the CDR3 is TGTGCCACCAGTGATACCAGCGGGAGGATCCCTGAGCAGTTCTTC. It specifies CATSDTSGRIPEQFF.

V is TRBV27 and J is TRBJ2-1; 7 bases fit TRBD2. The ends lost 4 bases at V and 9 bases at J; junction bases unmatched: 18. Germline assignment: CDR1 MNHEY and CDR2 SMNVEV (reference sequence). This CDR3 spans 17 amino acids. Written as DNA, the CDR3 is TGTGCCAGCAGTTCCTTCTACGGACACAGGACGGGGGGTGAGCAGTTCTTC. Translating it yields CASSSFYGHRTGGEQFF.

The rearrangement joins TRBV7-9 to TRBJ2-1, with TRBD2 identical over 14 bases. The junction had 5 bases not matched to a gene; V was cut back by 3 bases and J by 10 bases. This CDR3 contains 15 residues. CDR1 and CDR2 from the germline V gene are SEHNR and FQNEAQ (reference sequence). The DNA for the CDR3 is TGTGCCAGCAGCTTGACTAGCGGGAGGGTGGGAGAGCAGTTCTTC. Translated, it gives CASSLTSGRVGEQFF. The full variable domain, in which reference TRBV7-9 and TRBJ2-1 provide the parts outside the CDR3, is DTGVSQNPRHKITKRGQNVTFRCDPISEHNRLYWYRQTLGQGPEFLTYFQNEAQLEKSRLLSDRFSAERPKGSFSTLEIQRTEQGDSAMYLCASSLTSGRVGEQFFGPGTRLTVL.

V gene TRBV5-4 combines with J gene TRBJ2-7, with TRBD1 identical over 10 bases. Per germline, CDR1 SGHNT and CDR2 YYREEE (reference sequence). The CDR3 totals 15 residues. V gave up 3 bases and J gave up 6 bases; unmatched junction bases: 9. In DNA, the CDR3 is TGTGCCAGCAGCTGGGACAGGGGCCTAAGGGGCGAGCAGTACTTC. Protein sequence: CASSWDRGLRGEQYF.

The gene calls are TRBV19 and TRBJ1-5, with no clear D. This CDR3 region has 15 residues. V dropped 7 bases and J dropped 2 bases, with 15 bases sitting between them. Germline V lookup: CDR1 LNHDA, CDR2 SQIVND (reference sequence). CDR3 nucleotides: TGTGCCAGTACCGCAGTGGCCGGGGGCAATCAGCCCCAGCATTTT. Protein: CASTAVAGGNQPQHF.